Listed below are T cell receptor beta chains from one sample, sequenced in a study of cytomegalovirus exposure and HLA in healthy donors. Profiling relied on immunoSEQ multiplex PCR, and the TCRdb table lists in-frame clones only, not all of them. Of approximately 160,000 clones listed, roughly 72% are singletons. Material for sequencing was PBMCs. The receptors come from a man aged 40-55 years in good health and CMV-seronegative. Both conserved end residues are part of each CDR3. D genes are given only for firm matches. Clone sizes are given selectively: once, few, many, or a class where the clone is expanded.

TRBV29-1	TRBJ2-3	NA	TRBD1	CSANRDRGSGTQYF	TGCAGCGCAAACCGGGACAGGGGTTCAGGTACGCAGTATTTT
TRBV7-7	TRBJ2-1	NA	NA	CASSPIRVSGNEQFF	TGTGCCAGCAGCCCGATCAGGGTGTCAGGCAATGAGCAGTTCTTC
TRBV28	TRBJ2-6	NA	NA	CASCLSSGANVLTF	TGTGCCAGCTGCCTGAGCTCTGGGGCCAACGTCCTGACTTTC
TRBV30	TRBJ2-2	once	NA	CAWSWLGTGTGELFF	TGTGCCTGGAGTTGGTTAGGGACTGGCACCGGGGAGCTGTTTTTT
TRBV5-1	TRBJ2-5	NA	TRBD2	CASSLGVAGVGETQYF	TGCGCCAGCAGCTTGGGAGTAGCGGGCGTGGGGGAGACCCAGTACTTC
TRBV6-6	TRBJ1-1	NA	NA	CASSHTEAFF	TGTGCCAGCAGCCACACCGAAGCTTTCTTT
TRBV9	TRBJ1-2	NA	TRBD1	CASSRDRVAYGYTF	TGTGCCAGCAGCCGGGACAGGGTGGCGTATGGCTACACCTTC
TRBV9	TRBJ2-3	once	NA	CASSVEGVEDTQYF	TGTGCCAGCAGCGTAGAGGGGGTGGAAGATACGCAGTATTTT
TRBV28	TRBJ1-1	NA	NA	CASSLSSGNTEAFF	TGTGCCAGCAGTTTAAGTTCAGGGAACACTGAAGCTTTCTTT
TRBV21-1	TRBJ2-7	NA	NA	CASSARRDKQPYEQYF	TGTGCCAGCAGCGCCCGCCGGGACAAGCAGCCCTACGAGCAGTACTTC
TRBV13	TRBJ2-5	NA	TRBD2	CASSSPTSRRLETQYF	TGTGCCAGCAGCTCCCCGACTAGCAGGAGGTTAGAGACCCAGTACTTC
TRBV4-2	TRBJ2-1	NA	TRBD2	CASSQAREAEQFF	TGTGCCAGCAGCCAAGCCCGGGAGGCTGAGCAGTTCTTC
TRBV20-1	TRBJ2-1	few	NA	CSDSSYNEQFF	TGCAGTGACAGTTCCTACAATGAGCAGTTCTTC
TRBV6-5	TRBJ1-2	NA	NA	CASSSSGDYGYTF	NA
TRBV5-4	TRBJ2-4	NA	TRBD1	CASSLATGVRVQYF	TGTGCCAGCAGCTTGGCCACAGGGGTCCGGGTTCAGTACTTC
TRBV30	TRBJ1-2	NA	NA	CAWSVQDPYYGYTF	TGTGCCTGGAGTGTACAGGACCCCTACTATGGCTACACCTTC